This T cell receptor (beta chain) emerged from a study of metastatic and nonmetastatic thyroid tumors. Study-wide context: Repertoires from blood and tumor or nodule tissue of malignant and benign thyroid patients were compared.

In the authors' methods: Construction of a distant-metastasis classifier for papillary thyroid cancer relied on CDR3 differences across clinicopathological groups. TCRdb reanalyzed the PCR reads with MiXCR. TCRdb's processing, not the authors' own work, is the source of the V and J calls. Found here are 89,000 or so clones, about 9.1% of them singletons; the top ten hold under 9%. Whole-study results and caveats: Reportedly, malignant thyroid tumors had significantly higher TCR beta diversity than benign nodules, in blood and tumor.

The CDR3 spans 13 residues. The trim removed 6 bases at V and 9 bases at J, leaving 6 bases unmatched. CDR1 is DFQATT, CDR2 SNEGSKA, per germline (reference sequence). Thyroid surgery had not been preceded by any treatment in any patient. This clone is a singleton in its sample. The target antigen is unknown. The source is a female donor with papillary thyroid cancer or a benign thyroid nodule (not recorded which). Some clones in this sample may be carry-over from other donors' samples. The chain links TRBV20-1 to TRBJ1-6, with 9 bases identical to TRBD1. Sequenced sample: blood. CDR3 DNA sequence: TGCAGTGCCCGCGGGGGACAGGGTTCACCCCTCCACTTT. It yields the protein CSARGGQGSPLHF.